The present T cell receptor (beta chain) was sequenced within a study of T cells in localized non-small cell lung cancer. With respect to this clone: Its antigen is undetermined.

Findings and caveats of the study: A median of about 60 of the top 100 tumor clones appeared in adjacent lung, which was paired and uninvolved. Clonality peaked in uninvolved adjacent lung rather than tumor.

Trimming stripped 5 bases from V and 0 bases from J, with 14 bases between. Germline CDR1 SNHLY, CDR2 FYNNEI. This CDR3 has 15 residues. Here immunoSEQ multiplex PCR was the method, and the copy in TCRdb shows in-frame clones only, minus some. The data show about 24,000 clones, about 89% seen once. This TCR was sampled from a man aged 35 to 70 with stage I squamous cell lung carcinoma. Source: peripheral blood, taken before any cancer treatment. This rearrangement joins TRBV2 to TRBJ2-7; possible D gene TRBD2, 7 bases. The CDR3 region has the DNA TGTGCCAGCAGTCTGGAGGGGGGGCACTCCTACGAGCAGTACTTC. This encodes CASSLEGGHSYEQYF.